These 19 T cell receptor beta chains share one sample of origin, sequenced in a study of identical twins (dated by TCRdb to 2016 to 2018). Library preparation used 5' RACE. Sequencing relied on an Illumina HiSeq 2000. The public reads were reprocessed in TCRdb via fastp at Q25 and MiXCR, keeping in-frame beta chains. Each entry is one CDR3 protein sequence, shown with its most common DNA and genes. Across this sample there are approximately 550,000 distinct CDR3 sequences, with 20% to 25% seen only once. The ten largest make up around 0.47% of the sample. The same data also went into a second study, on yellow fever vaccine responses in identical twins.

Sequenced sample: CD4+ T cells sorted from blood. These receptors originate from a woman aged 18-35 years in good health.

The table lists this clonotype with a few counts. In nucleotides, the CDR3 is TGTGCCAGCAGTCGAGAGGGGGGTGAGCAGTTCTTC. It encodes CASSREGGEQFF. The chain is built from TRBV6-4 and TRBJ2-1; D could derive from TRBD1 or TRBD2 (6 bases each). The V and J ends lost 5 bases and 9 bases respectively, with 11 bases between them. This CDR3 spans 12 amino acids. In germline, CDR1 is MRHNA, CDR2 SNTAGT.

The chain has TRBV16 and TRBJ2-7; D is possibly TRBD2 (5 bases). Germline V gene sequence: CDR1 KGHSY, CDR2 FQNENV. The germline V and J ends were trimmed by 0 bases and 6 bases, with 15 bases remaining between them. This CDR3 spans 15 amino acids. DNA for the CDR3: TGTGCCAGCAGCCAATCCGTGAGAGGGTTCGGCGAGCAGTACTTC. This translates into CASSQSVRGFGEQYF.

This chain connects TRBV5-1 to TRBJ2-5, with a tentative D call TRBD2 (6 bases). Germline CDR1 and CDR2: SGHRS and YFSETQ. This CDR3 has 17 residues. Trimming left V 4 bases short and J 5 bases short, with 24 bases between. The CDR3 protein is CASSSAVSGGSRETQYF. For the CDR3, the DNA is TGCGCCAGCAGCAGCGCGGTGTCCGGGGGATCGAGGGAGACCCAGTACTTC.

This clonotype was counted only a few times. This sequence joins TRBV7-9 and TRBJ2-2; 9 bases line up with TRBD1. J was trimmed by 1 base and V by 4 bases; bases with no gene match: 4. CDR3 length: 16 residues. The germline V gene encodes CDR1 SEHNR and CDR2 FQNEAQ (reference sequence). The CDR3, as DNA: TGTGCCAGCAGCTCCTCGGGACAGGGGAACACCGGGGAGCTGTTTTTT. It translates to CASSSSGQGNTGELFF.

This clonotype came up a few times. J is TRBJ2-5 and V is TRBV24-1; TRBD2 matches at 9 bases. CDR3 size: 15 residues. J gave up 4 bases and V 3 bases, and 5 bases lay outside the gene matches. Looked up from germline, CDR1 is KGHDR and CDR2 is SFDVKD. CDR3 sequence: CATSDRRGGPETQYF. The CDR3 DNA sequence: TGTGCCACCAGTGATAGGCGGGGGGGCCCAGAGACCCAGTACTTC.

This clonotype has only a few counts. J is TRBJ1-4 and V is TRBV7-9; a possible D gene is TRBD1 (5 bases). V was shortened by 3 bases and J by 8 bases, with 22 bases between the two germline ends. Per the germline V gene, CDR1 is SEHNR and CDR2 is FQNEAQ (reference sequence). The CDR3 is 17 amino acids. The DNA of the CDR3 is TGTGCCAGCAGCTTCTCGTCCCTCCGGGACCTGAGAGAAAAACTGTTTTTT. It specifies CASSFSSLRDLREKLFF.

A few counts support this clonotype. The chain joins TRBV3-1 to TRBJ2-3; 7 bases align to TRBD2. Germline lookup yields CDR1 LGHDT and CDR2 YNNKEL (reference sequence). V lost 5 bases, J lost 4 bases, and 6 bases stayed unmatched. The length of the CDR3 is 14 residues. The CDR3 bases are TGTGCCAGCAGCACCCGACTAGCCCCAGATACGCAGTATTTT. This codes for CASSTRLAPDTQYF.

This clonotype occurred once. CDR3 residues: CASSLLAARTYEQYF. CDR3 DNA sequence: TGTGCCAGCAGCCTACTAGCGGCCCGTACCTACGAGCAGTACTTC. The J gene is TRBJ2-7, the V gene TRBV12-3 or TRBV12-4; 8 nucleotides line up with TRBD2. V was pared by 6 bases and J by 2 bases, with 9 bases of the junction left unmatched. The CDR3 is made up of 15 amino acids.

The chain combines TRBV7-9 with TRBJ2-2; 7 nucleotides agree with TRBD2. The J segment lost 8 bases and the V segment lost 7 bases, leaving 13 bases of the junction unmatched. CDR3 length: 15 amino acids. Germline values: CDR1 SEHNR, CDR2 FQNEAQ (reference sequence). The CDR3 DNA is TGTGCCAGCACCCGTATAGCTAGCGGTGCTGGGGAGCTGTTTTTT. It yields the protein CASTRIASGAGELFF.

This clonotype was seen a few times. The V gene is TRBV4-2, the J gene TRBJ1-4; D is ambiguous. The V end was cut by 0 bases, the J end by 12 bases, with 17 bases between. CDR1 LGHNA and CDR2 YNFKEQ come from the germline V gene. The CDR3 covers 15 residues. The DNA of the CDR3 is TGTGCCAGCAGCCAAGATTGGGCAGCTCCCGTCGAACTGTTTTTT. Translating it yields CASSQDWAAPVELFF.

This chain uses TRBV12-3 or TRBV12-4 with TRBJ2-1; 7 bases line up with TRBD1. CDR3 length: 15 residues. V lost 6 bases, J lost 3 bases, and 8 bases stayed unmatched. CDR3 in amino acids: CASSPRQGGYNEQFF. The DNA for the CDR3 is TGTGCCAGCAGCCCAAGACAGGGTGGCTACAATGAGCAGTTCTTC.

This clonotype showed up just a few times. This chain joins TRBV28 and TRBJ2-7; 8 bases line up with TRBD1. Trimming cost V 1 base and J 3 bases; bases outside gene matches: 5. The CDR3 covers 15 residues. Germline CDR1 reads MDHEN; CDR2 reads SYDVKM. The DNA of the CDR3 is TGTGCCAGCAGTTTATTGGGGACAGGCAACTACGAGCAGTACTTC. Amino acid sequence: CASSLLGTGNYEQYF.

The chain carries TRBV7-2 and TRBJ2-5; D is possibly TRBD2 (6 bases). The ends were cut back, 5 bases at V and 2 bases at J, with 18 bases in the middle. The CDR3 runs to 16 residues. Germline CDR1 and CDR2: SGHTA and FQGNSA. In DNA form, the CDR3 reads TGTGCCAGCAGCCCCCGACCCGGGGGTAATCAAGAGACCCAGTACTTC. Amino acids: CASSPRPGGNQETQYF.

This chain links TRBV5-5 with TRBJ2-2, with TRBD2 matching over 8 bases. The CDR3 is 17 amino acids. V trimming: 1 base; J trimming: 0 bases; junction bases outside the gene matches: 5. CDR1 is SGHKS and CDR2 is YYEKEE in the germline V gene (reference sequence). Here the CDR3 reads CASSLRLAGANTGELFF. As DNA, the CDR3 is TGTGCCAGCAGCTTGAGGCTAGCGGGCGCGAACACCGGGGAGCTGTTTTTT.

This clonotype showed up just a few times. The CDR3 sequence is CAIRQGGPNTGELFF. CDR3 sequence (DNA): TGTGCCATCAGGCAGGGGGGTCCAAACACCGGGGAGCTGTTTTTT. J is TRBJ2-2 and V is TRBV10-3, with TRBD1 as a possible D gene (7 bases). V was trimmed by 6 bases and J by 2 bases, leaving 13 bases between them. Per the germline V gene, CDR1 is ENHRY and CDR2 is SYGVKD. The CDR3 extends over 15 amino acids.

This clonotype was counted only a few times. The DNA of the CDR3 is TGTGCCAGCAGTTCTTGGCCTCATCTCGAGCAGTACGTC. Translated, it gives CASSSWPHLEQYV. The genes are TRBV27 and TRBJ2-7; D is undetermined. Germline V lookup: CDR1 MNHEY, CDR2 SMNVEV (reference sequence). The V gene lost 4 bases and the J gene lost 6 bases, with 13 bases spanning the gap. This CDR3 has 13 amino acids.

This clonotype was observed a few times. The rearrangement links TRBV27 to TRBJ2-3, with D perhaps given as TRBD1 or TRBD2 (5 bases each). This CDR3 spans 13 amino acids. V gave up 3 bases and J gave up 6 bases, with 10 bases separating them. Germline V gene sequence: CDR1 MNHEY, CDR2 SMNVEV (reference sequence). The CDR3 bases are TGTGCCAGCAGTTTCAGGGAGAGGGATACGCAGTATTTT. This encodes CASSFRERDTQYF.

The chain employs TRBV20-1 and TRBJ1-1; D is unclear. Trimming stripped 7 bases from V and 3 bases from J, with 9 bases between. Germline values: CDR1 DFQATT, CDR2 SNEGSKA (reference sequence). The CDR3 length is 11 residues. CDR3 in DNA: TGCAGTGTCATGGGTGACACTGAAGCTTTCTTT. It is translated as CSVMGDTEAFF.

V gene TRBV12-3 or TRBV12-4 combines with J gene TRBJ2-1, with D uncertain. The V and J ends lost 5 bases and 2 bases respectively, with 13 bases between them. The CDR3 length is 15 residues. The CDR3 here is CASSGTVAAYNEQFF. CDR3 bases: TGTGCCAGCAGTGGAACAGTGGCGGCCTACAATGAGCAGTTCTTC.